These 30 T cell receptor beta chains were sequenced from one sample in a study of naive and memory T cell subsets. Treatment reported: skin biopsy from PPD injection site in Mantoux-positive individual. A UMI-containing oligonucleotide was joined by 3' ligation to the TCR cDNA template. Amplification of ligated cDNA took four PCR rounds with SP2 and nested alpha and beta constant primers. TCRdb reanalysed the UMI-ligation and nested PCR reads using MiXCR and keeps one entry per CDR3 protein. Seen here are about 30,000 distinct CDR3 sequences, approximately 7.1% observed once, and the top ten hold approximately 3.1%. The input for sequencing was skin, taken from a tuberculin skin test site. All receptors come from an adult in good health.

This clonotype rates as medium-sized (0.01 to 0.1%). The rearrangement links TRBV7-9 to TRBJ1-2, with 7 positions matching TRBD1. The V gene end was trimmed by 3 bases and the J gene end by 0 bases; junction bases not matched to a gene: 1. CDR1 is SEHNR and CDR2 is FQNEAQ in the germline V gene (reference sequence). The CDR3 totals 14 residues. CDR3: CASSFGQANYGYTF. The CDR3 DNA is TGTGCCAGCAGCTTTGGACAGGCTAACTATGGCTACACCTTC.

This clonotype showed up many times. The rearrangement links TRBV5-6 to TRBJ2-4; 16 bases are shared with TRBD2. V lost 4 bases, J lost 5 bases, and 3 bases stayed unmatched. Germline loops: CDR1 SGHDT, CDR2 YYEEEE. There are 16 residues in the CDR3. The CDR3 spells CASSGTSGGAENIQYF. The CDR3 region has the DNA TGTGCCAGCAGCGGGACTAGCGGGGGGGCCGAAAACATTCAGTACTTC.

This clonotype was observed at least ten times. The rearrangement uses TRBV5-1 and TRBJ2-3, with 8 bases aligning to TRBD2. V shed 2 bases and J 2 bases; nucleotides not matched to a gene: 1. CDR1 SGHRS and CDR2 YFSETQ come from the germline V gene. CDR3 length: 14 amino acids. CDR3 sequence reads: CASSLAGATDTQYF. The CDR3 nucleotides read TGCGCCAGCAGCTTAGCGGGGGCCACAGATACGCAGTATTTT.

This clonotype has at least ten counts. This chain connects TRBV20-1 to TRBJ2-7; D is unclear. Germline CDR1 reads DFQATT; CDR2 reads SNEGSKA (reference sequence). The CDR3 has 11 amino acids. V was trimmed by 3 bases and J by 4 bases, leaving 7 bases between them. The CDR3 DNA sequence: TGCAGTGCTAGTCTAGGGTACGAGCAGTACTTC. This encodes CSASLGYEQYF.

At least ten counts were recorded for this clonotype. This chain uses TRBV12-3 or TRBV12-4 with TRBJ2-3; 12 bases fit TRBD2. The CDR3 runs to 14 residues. The junction had 3 bases not matched to a gene; V was cut back by 5 bases and J by 6 bases. The CDR3 region has the DNA TGTGCCAGCAGTCTTACTAGCGGGAGGGATACGCAGTATTTT. It yields the protein CASSLTSGRDTQYF.

The sample holds many counts of this clonotype. The chain has TRBV2 and TRBJ2-7; 14 nucleotides agree with TRBD2. The CDR3 sequence is 14 residues long. Germline lookup yields CDR1 SNHLY and CDR2 FYNNEI. J lost 6 bases, V lost 4 bases, and 2 bases had no gene match. The DNA for the CDR3 is TGTGCCAGCAGTGCCGGGACTAGCGGGGGCGAGCAGTACTTC. As protein: CASSAGTSGGEQYF.

Many counts were recorded for this clonotype. DNA of the CDR3: TGTGCCAGCAGTGGGGAAGGGCTCTATGGCTACACCTTC. Translating gives CASSGEGLYGYTF. This chain connects TRBV2 to TRBJ1-2; D is undetermined. V was clipped by 4 bases and J by 4 bases, with 10 bases between them. The germline gives CDR1 SNHLY, CDR2 FYNNEI. There are 13 residues in the CDR3.

Many counts were recorded for this clonotype. The chain has TRBV20-1 and TRBJ2-5, with D perhaps TRBD1 (5 bases). Germline values: CDR1 DFQATT, CDR2 SNEGSKA (reference sequence). V lost 0 bases to trimming and J lost 2 bases, with 19 bases between them. CDR3 length equals 17 residues. CDR3 residues: CSARDMGQLLIQETQYF. CDR3 sequence (DNA): TGCAGTGCTAGAGATATGGGGCAGCTGCTAATACAAGAGACCCAGTACTTC.

This clonotype was counted only a few times. A read error may explain this, as a much larger clone is one base away. The V call is TRBV5-1, the J call TRBJ1-1; weak D call: TRBD1 (5 bases). V was cut by 2 bases and J by 10 bases, with 15 bases left in between. This CDR3 region has 13 residues. The germline CDR1 and CDR2 sequences are SGHRS and YFSETQ. The CDR3 nucleotides are TGCGCCAGCAGCTTAGGTTGGGGGTCTACAGCTTTCTTT. Encoded protein: CASSLGWGSTAFF.

In its sample, this clonotype was seen many times. This chain joins TRBV19 and TRBJ1-5, with TRBD1 matching 7 bases. Germline V gene sequence: CDR1 LNHDA, CDR2 SQIVND (reference sequence). The CDR3 is 15 amino acids. Trimming removed 8 bases from V and 0 bases from J; junction bases left unmatched: 7. The DNA for the CDR3 is TGTGCCAGTCAACCGGGACAGAATAGCAATCAGCCCCAGCATTTT. It yields the protein CASQPGQNSNQPQHF. The full variable domain, completed using reference TRBV19 and TRBJ1-5, is DGGITQSPKYLFRKEGQNVTLSCEQNLNHDAMYWYRQDPGQGLRLIYYSQIVNDFQKGDIAEGYSVSREKKESFPLTVTSAQKNPTAFYLCASQPGQNSNQPQHFGDGTRLSIL.

The CDR3 loop reads CASSQLDLQVQNEQFF. Written as DNA, the CDR3 is TGTGCCAGCAGCCAGTTGGACCTCCAGGTACAGAATGAGCAGTTCTTC. The chain uses TRBV4-2 and TRBJ2-1, with D uncertain. CDR1 is LGHNA and CDR2 is YNFKEQ in the germline V gene. CDR3 length equals 16 residues. The V end lost 3 bases, the J end lost 7 bases, and 19 bases lay between the germline ends.

This clonotype occurred many times. V is TRBV7-9 and J is TRBJ2-5, with D unresolved. The germline CDR1 and CDR2 sequences are SEHNR and FQNEAQ (reference sequence). V was shortened by 3 bases and J by 3 bases, with 11 bases between the two germline ends. The CDR3 is 14 amino acids. CDR3: CASSFSTGEETQYF. The CDR3 DNA is TGTGCCAGCAGCTTCTCAACGGGCGAAGAGACCCAGTACTTC.

This clonotype was seen ten or more times. The CDR3 loop is CASSLSTGYYEQYF. CDR3 DNA sequence: TGTGCCAGCAGTTTATCGACAGGGTACTACGAGCAGTACTTC. This chain joins TRBV12-3 or TRBV12-4 and TRBJ2-7; 7 positions agree with TRBD1. The CDR3 consists of 14 residues. Germline trimming cut 2 bases from V and 3 bases from J; bases unmatched to any gene: 4.

This chain connects TRBV29-1 to TRBJ2-1, with D possibly TRBD1 on 6 matching bases. V lost 0 bases to trimming and J lost 9 bases, with 18 bases between them. The CDR3 totals 15 residues. Germline-derived CDR1 and CDR2 are SQVTM and ANQGSEA. The CDR3 loop is CSVEEKGQGLSEQFF. The CDR3 bases are TGCAGCGTTGAAGAAAAGGGACAAGGCCTTTCTGAGCAGTTCTTC.

V usage is TRBV7-2 and J usage is TRBJ1-2; D remains ambiguous. CDR1 and CDR2 (germline): SGHTA, FQGNSA. The CDR3 has 15 residues. Trimming shortened V by 6 bases and J by 7 bases, and 21 bases separated the two germline ends. CDR3 sequence reads: CASSPPVADSGGYTF. CDR3 DNA sequence: TGTGCCAGCAGTCCCCCGGTGGCGGATTCAGGTGGCTACACCTTC. The full variable domain, in which reference TRBV7-2 and TRBJ1-2 provide the parts outside the CDR3, is GAGVSQSPSNKVTEKGKDVELRCDPISGHTALYWYRQSLGQGLEFLIYFQGNSAPDKSGLPSDRFSAERTGGSVSTLTIQRTQQEDSAVYLCASSPPVADSGGYTFGSGTRLTVV.

This clonotype was seen a handful of times. V is TRBV6-2 or TRBV6-3 and J is TRBJ2-1; TRBD2 matches at 11 bases. The CDR3 has 17 residues. CDR1 and CDR2 (germline): MNHEY, SVGEGT. V trimming: 0 bases; J trimming: 9 bases; junction bases outside the gene matches: 10. The DNA of the CDR3 is TGTGCCAGCAGTTACTCGACGTCGGCTAGCGGGAGGAGTGAGCAGTTCTTC. This codes for CASSYSTSASGRSEQFF.

The chain joins TRBV7-2 to TRBJ2-7, with 11 bases lining up with TRBD2. J lost 2 bases, V lost 1 base, and 13 bases had no gene match. The germline CDR1 and CDR2 sequences are SGHTA and FQGNSA. This CDR3 contains 19 residues. DNA for the CDR3: TGTACCAGCAGCTTAGAATGGGGCAGGCTAGCGGGGGGCACCTACGAGCAGTACTTC. Translated, it gives CTSSLEWGRLAGGTYEQYF.

The sample holds a few counts of this clonotype. In DNA, the CDR3 is TGTGCCAGCAGCTTACCTGGGACTCTGAACACCGGGGAGCTGTTTTTT. Encoded protein: CASSLPGTLNTGELFF. The rearrangement uses TRBV7-9 and TRBJ2-2; D possibly corresponds to TRBD2 (6 bases). The V gene lost 2 bases and the J gene lost 1 base, with 11 bases spanning the gap. The CDR3 is 16 amino acids. CDR1 is SEHNR and CDR2 is FQNEAQ in the germline V gene (reference sequence). Variable domain in full (rest from reference TRBV7-9 and TRBJ2-2): DTGVSQNPRHKITKRGQNVTFRCDPISEHNRLYWYRQTLGQGPEFLTYFQNEAQLEKSRLLSDRFSAERPKGSFSTLEIQRTEQGDSAMYLCASSLPGTLNTGELFFGEGSRLTVL.

This clonotype was seen many times. The chain couples TRBV20-1 to TRBJ1-6; the D is unclear. The CDR3 runs 15 residues. The germline CDR1 and CDR2 sequences are DFQATT and SNEGSKA (reference sequence). The V end lost 6 bases, the J end lost 0 bases, and 12 bases lay between the germline ends. The CDR3 reads CSATDGNSYNSPLHF. CDR3 bases: TGCAGTGCAACGGACGGTAACTCCTATAATTCACCCCTCCACTTT.

This clonotype has a count of ten or more. The V and J genes are TRBV7-9 and TRBJ2-7; TRBD1 agrees at 8 bases. Germline V gives CDR1 SEHNR, CDR2 FQNEAQ (reference sequence). The CDR3 totals 15 residues. Germline trimming cut 5 bases from V and 5 bases from J; bases unmatched to any gene: 11. The CDR3 bases are TGTGCCAGCAGCATTGACAGGGGAAAGTTGCACGAGCAGTACTTC. Protein: CASSIDRGKLHEQYF.

This clonotype is labeled medium-sized. The chain recombines TRBV2 with TRBJ2-3, with 9 bases that match TRBD2. CDR1 is SNHLY, CDR2 FYNNEI, per germline. J gave up 2 bases and V 3 bases, and 6 bases lay outside the gene matches. The CDR3 is 16 amino acids. CDR3 region: CASSDQVAGDTDTQYF. CDR3 sequence (DNA): TGTGCCAGCAGTGATCAGGTAGCGGGGGACACAGATACGCAGTATTTT.

This clonotype was counted a few times. The V call is TRBV6-2 or TRBV6-3, the J call TRBJ1-4, with D uncertain. Germline loops: CDR1 MNHEY, CDR2 SVGEGT. Between the trimmed V and J ends, which lost 10 bases and 8 bases, there was a span of 17 bases. This CDR3 contains 13 residues. In nucleotides, the CDR3 is TGTGCCAACCACCCGAGACCTGAGGAAAAACTGTTTTTT. It codes for CANHPRPEEKLFF.

The chain joins TRBV2 to TRBJ1-5; TRBD1 agrees at 9 bases. The CDR3 is 14 residues long. After removal of 9 bases from V and 6 bases from J, the junction contained 9 bases not matched to a gene. Germline V gene sequence: CDR1 SNHLY, CDR2 FYNNEI. This CDR3 reads CASKPGQGSQPQHF. Written as DNA, the CDR3 is TGTGCCAGTAAGCCGGGACAGGGAAGTCAGCCCCAGCATTTT.

This clonotype was seen many times. The gene calls are TRBV20-1 and TRBJ2-1; 7 nucleotides line up with TRBD2. This CDR3 has 16 amino acids. Unmatched junction bases numbered 14, after V lost 1 base and J lost 8 bases. CDR1 is DFQATT and CDR2 is SNEGSKA in the germline V gene (reference sequence). The CDR3 reads CSARVQVAGSGDEQFF. For the CDR3, the DNA is TGCAGTGCTAGAGTACAGGTGGCGGGGAGCGGGGATGAGCAGTTCTTC.

At least ten counts were recorded for this clonotype. The V gene is TRBV6-4, the J gene TRBJ2-2; D unresolved. The CDR3 extends over 15 amino acids. CDR1 is MRHNA, CDR2 SNTAGT, per germline. The V end lost 2 bases, the J end lost 7 bases, and 14 bases lay between the germline ends. CDR3 sequence: CASSDGSGTVGELFF. Here the CDR3 DNA reads TGTGCCAGCAGTGACGGCTCGGGTACAGTCGGGGAGCTGTTTTTT.

This clonotype was observed many times. V gene TRBV12-3 or TRBV12-4 combines with J gene TRBJ2-7; 8 nucleotides agree with TRBD1. The CDR3 extends over 14 amino acids. V gave up 6 bases and J gave up 3 bases; unmatched junction bases: 7. CDR3 residues: CASSGQGTYYEQYF. The CDR3 nucleotides are TGTGCCAGCAGCGGACAGGGAACGTACTACGAGCAGTACTTC.

This clonotype was counted a single time. A single base separates this from a much larger clone, so it may be a read error. This chain joins TRBV12-3 or TRBV12-4 and TRBJ2-2; D perhaps matches TRBD1 (5 bases). The CDR3 runs 14 residues. Trimming pared 11 bases from V and 5 bases from J, leaving 18 bases between. The DNA for the CDR3 is TGTGCCGCCCTAGGGGCAGGGCGGACCGGGGAGCTGTTTTTT. As protein: CAALGAGRTGELFF.

This clonotype was observed many times. The gene calls are TRBV9 and TRBJ2-3; 9 nucleotides line up with TRBD2. Trimming took 0 bases from V and 1 from J; bases not matched to a gene: 9. Germline assignment: CDR1 SGDLS and CDR2 YYNGEE. The CDR3 runs 18 residues. Written as DNA, the CDR3 is TGTGCCAGCAGCGTAGCGGGAGGAGCGGGGGGAGGCACAGATACGCAGTATTTT. This gives the protein CASSVAGGAGGGTDTQYF.

By share of the sample, this clonotype is medium-sized. The chain has TRBV2 and TRBJ2-7, with 8 bases fitting TRBD1. CDR3 length: 14 residues. Per germline, CDR1 SNHLY and CDR2 FYNNEI. V gave up 5 bases and J gave up 6 bases; unmatched junction bases: 9. The CDR3 DNA reads TGTGCCAGCAGTAGGACAGGGTTGGGAGCCGAGCAGTACTTC. Translating it yields CASSRTGLGAEQYF.

This clonotype was detected many times. The chain has TRBV6-2 or TRBV6-3 and TRBJ2-5; tentative D call: TRBD2 (6 bases). CDR1 is MNHEY and CDR2 is SVGEGT in the germline V gene. The CDR3 runs to 15 residues. Trimming removed 5 bases at V and 5 bases at J, with 18 bases between. This chain's CDR3 is CASSPGRGSGETQYF. CDR3 bases: TGTGCCAGCAGTCCCGGGCGGGGATCAGGGGAGACCCAGTACTTC.